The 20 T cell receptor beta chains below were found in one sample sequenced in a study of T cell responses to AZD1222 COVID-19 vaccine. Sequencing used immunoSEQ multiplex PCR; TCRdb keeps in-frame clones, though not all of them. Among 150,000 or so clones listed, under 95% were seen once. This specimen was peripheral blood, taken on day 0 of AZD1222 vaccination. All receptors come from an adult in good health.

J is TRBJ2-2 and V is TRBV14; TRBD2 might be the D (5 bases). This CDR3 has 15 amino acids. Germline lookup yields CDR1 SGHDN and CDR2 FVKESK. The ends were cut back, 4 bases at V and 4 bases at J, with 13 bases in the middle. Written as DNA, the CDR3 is TGTGCCAGCAGCCCACGTCCGCGGGCCACCGGGGAGCTGTTTTTT. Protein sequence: CASSPRPRATGELFF.

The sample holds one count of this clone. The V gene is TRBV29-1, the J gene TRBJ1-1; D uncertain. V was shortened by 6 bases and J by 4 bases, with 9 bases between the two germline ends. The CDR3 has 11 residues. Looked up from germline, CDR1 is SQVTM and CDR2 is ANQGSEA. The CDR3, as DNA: TGCAGCGTCCTCGGTAGCACTGAAGCTTTCTTT. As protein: CSVLGSTEAFF.

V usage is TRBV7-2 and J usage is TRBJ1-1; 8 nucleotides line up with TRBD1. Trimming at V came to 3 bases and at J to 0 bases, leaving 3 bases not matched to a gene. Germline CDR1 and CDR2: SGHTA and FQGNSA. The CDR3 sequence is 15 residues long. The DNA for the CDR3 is TGTGCCAGCAGCTTTCAGGGGGCAATGAACACTGAAGCTTTCTTT. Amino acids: CASSFQGAMNTEAFF.

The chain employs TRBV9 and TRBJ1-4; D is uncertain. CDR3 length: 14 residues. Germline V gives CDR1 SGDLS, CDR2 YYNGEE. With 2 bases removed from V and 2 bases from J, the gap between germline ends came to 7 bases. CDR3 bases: TGTGCCAGCAGCGTGGGTGCCACTAATGAAAAACTGTTTTTT. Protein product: CASSVGATNEKLFF. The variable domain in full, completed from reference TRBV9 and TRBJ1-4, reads DSGVTQTPKHLITATGQRVTLRCSPRSGDLSVYWYQQSLDQGLQFLIQYYNGEERAKGNILERFSAQQFPDLHSELNLSSLELGDSALYFCASSVGATNEKLFFGSGTQLSVL.

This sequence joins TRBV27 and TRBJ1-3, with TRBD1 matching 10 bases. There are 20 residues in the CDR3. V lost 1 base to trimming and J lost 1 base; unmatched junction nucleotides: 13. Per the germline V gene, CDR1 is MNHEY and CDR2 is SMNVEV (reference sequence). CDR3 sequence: CASSLFGPGQGILSGNTIYF. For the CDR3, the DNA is TGTGCCAGCAGTTTATTTGGCCCGGGACAGGGGATCCTTTCTGGAAACACCATATATTTT.

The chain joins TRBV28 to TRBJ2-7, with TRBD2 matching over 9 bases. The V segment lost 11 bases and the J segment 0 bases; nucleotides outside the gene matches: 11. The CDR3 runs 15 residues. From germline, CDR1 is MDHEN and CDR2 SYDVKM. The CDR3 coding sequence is TGTGCCGGGTCTTCGGCGGGAGGGAACTCCTACGAGCAGTACTTC. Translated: CAGSSAGGNSYEQYF.

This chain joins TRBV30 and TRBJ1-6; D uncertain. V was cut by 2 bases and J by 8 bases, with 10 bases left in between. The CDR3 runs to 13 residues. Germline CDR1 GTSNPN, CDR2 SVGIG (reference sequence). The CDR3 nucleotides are TGTGCCTGGAGTATCGGCCGAGATTCACCCCTCCACTTT. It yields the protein CAWSIGRDSPLHF.

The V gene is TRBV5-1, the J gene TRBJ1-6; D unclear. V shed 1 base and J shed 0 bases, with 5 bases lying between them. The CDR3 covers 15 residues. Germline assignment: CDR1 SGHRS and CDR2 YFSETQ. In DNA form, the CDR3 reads TGCGCCAGCAGCTTGTCGGGCTCCTATAATTCACCCCTCCACTTT. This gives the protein CASSLSGSYNSPLHF. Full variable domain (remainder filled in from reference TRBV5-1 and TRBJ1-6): KAGVTQTPRYLIKTRGQQVTLSCSPISGHRSVSWYQQTPGQGLQFLFEYFSETQRNKGNFPGRFSGRQFSNSRSEMNVSTLELGDSALYLCASSLSGSYNSPLHFGNGTRLTVT.

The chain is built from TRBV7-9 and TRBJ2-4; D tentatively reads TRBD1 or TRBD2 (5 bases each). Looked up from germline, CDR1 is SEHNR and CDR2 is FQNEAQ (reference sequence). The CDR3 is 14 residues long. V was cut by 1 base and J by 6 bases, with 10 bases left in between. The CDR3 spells CASSLGGRGNIQYF. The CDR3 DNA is TGTGCCAGCAGCTTAGGGGGACGGGGAAACATTCAGTACTTC.

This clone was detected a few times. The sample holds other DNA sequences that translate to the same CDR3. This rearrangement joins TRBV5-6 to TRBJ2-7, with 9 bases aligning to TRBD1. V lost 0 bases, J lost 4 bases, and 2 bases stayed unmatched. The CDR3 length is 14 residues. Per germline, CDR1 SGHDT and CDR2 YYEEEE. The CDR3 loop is CASSLGDRAYEQYF. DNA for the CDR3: TGTGCCAGCAGCTTGGGGGACAGGGCTTACGAGCAGTACTTC.

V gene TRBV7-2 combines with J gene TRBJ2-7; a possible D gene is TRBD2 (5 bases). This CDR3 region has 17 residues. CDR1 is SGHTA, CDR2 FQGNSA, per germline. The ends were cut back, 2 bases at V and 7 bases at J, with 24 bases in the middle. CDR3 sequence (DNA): TGTGCCAGCAGCTTACCCCCCTTTTTCCCGCTCAGGAGGGAGCAGTACTTC. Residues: CASSLPPFFPLRREQYF.

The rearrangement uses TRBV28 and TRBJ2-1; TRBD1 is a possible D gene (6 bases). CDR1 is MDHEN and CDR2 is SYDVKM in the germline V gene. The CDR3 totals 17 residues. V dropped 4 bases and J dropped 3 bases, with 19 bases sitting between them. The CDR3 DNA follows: TGTGCCAGCAGTTACCACCTGACAGGTTCAGGCTACAATGAGCAGTTCTTC. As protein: CASSYHLTGSGYNEQFF.

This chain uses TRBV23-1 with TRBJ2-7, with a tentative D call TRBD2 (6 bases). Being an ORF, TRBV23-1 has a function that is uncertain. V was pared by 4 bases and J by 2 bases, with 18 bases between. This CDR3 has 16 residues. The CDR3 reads CASSPNPGVGTYEQYF. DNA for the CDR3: TGCGCCAGCAGTCCGAATCCGGGGGTGGGCACCTACGAGCAGTACTTC.

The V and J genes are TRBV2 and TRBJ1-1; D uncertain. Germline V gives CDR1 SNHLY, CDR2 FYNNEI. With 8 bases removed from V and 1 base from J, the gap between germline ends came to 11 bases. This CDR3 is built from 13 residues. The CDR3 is CASGEGWNTEAFF. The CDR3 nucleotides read TGTGCCAGCGGCGAGGGCTGGAACACTGAAGCTTTCTTT.

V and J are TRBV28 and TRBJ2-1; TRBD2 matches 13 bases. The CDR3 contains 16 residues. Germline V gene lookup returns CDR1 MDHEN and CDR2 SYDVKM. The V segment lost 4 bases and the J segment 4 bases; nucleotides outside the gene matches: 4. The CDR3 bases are TGTGCCAGCAGTTCGAGACTAGCGGGGGGATACAATGAGCAGTTCTTC. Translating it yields CASSSRLAGGYNEQFF.

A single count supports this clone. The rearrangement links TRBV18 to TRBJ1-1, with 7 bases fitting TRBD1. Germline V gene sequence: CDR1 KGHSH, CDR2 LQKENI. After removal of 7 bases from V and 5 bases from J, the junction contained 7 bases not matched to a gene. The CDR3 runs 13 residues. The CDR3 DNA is TGTGCCAGCTATAGCGAACAGGGGACTGAAGCTTTCTTT. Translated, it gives CASYSEQGTEAFF.

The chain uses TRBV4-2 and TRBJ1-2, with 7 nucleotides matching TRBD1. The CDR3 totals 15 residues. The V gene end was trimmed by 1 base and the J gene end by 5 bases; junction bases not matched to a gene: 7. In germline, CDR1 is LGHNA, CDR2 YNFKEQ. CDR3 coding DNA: TGTGCCAGCAGCCAAGGAAGGGGGCGTAATTATGGCTACACCTTC. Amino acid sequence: CASSQGRGRNYGYTF.

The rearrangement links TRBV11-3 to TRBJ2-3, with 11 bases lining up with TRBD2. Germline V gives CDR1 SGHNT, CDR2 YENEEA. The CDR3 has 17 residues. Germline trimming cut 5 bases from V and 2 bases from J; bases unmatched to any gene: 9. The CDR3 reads CASSPGGTSGFTDTQYF. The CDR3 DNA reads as TGTGCCAGCAGCCCTGGGGGGACTAGCGGCTTCACAGATACGCAGTATTTT.

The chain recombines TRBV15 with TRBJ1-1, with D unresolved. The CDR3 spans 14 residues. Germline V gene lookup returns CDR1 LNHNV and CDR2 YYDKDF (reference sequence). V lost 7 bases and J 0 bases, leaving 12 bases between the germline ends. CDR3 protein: CATNRRGMNTEAFF. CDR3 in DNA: TGTGCCACCAACCGTCGCGGCATGAACACTGAAGCTTTCTTT.

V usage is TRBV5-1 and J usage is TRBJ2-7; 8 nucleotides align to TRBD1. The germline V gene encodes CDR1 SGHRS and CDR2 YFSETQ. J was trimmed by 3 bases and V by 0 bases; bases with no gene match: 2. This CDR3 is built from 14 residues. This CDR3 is CASSLAGQVYEQYF. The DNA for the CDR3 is TGCGCCAGCAGCTTGGCGGGACAGGTCTACGAGCAGTACTTC.